Listed below are T cell receptor beta chains from one sample, sequenced in a study of blood T cell repertoires in COVID-19. Using immunoSEQ multiplex PCR, the repertoire was profiled, and TCRdb retains in-frame clones only, with some absent. Seen here are about 100,000 clones, about four fifths observed once, and the top ten hold approximately 26%. The specimen was peripheral blood. All receptors come from a man aged 60-69 years with acute or convalescent COVID-19. Both conserved end residues are trimmed from each CDR3. Each record gives: V gene, CDR3 protein.

V: TRBV6-2/TRBV6-3
CDR3: ASSSRESSRSYEQY

V: TRBV11-2
CDR3: ASSETGSGYT

V: TRBV10-3
CDR3: AISPGTPNSPLH

V: TRBV6-4
CDR3: ASSSESGFGYT

V: TRBV5-1
CDR3: ASRPPTRGRPF

V: TRBV9
CDR3: ASSPGLAGGYEQF

V: TRBV14
CDR3: ASSQLTSGNNEQF

V: TRBV29-1
CDR3: SVESGMTGGDGYT

V: TRBV7-9
CDR3: ASSLAVGASTDTQY

V: TRBV12-3/TRBV12-4
CDR3: ASSRGLYGYT

V: TRBV2
CDR3: ASSPRTGRYVAGANVLT

V: TRBV5-1
CDR3: ASSSSGIGEQF

V: TRBV6-5
CDR3: ASSYSAGGAYEQY

V: TRBV10-1
CDR3: ASSESFSSGNTIY

V: TRBV11-2
CDR3: ASSQTGFGGKLF

V: TRBV5-4
CDR3: ASSLGGPYEQY

V: TRBV5-4
CDR3: ASSPPGVNTEAF

V: TRBV4-3
CDR3: ASSQDRVSGYT

V: TRBV6-2/TRBV6-3
CDR3: ASSSTSGRSTDTQY

V: TRBV9
CDR3: ASSQNNEQF

V: TRBV25-1
CDR3: ASRGLAANSYNEQF

V: TRBV30
CDR3: AWSLGGSENEQF

V: TRBV12-3/TRBV12-4
CDR3: ASNNPGANVLT

V: TRBV5-1
CDR3: ASSLDSGGTPYEQY

V: TRBV6-2/TRBV6-3
CDR3: ASSLRVGQPQH